The next 9 T cell receptor beta chains were all read from a single sample in a study of blood T cells in healthy people across ages. Alongside a J-beta primer mix, a sample-barcoded 5' primer served in a second PCR lasting roughly 7 to 12 cycles. MiXCR was run by TCRdb on the 5' RACE reads, yielding one entry per CDR3 protein. The repertoire has about 1.1 million distinct CDR3 sequences, around two fifths of them found once; the top ten carry under 15%. The sequenced sample was blood. Receptors were obtained from a man aged 18 to 29 in good health.

This clonotype was found a few times. A clone one base away is much larger, so this may be a read error. The chain uses TRBV9 and TRBJ2-3; the D is unclear. This CDR3 spans 14 amino acids. Deletions cut 0 bases from V and 0 bases from J, with 5 bases between. Germline loops: CDR1 SGDLS, CDR2 YYNGEE. DNA for the CDR3: TGTGCCAGCAGCGTAGACCCTAGCACAGATACGCAGTATTTT. The encoded protein is CASSVDPSTDTQYF.

There are many counts of this clonotype. The gene calls are TRBV10-3 and TRBJ2-3; TRBD2 matches 7 bases. The CDR3 extends over 16 amino acids. CDR1 is ENHRY and CDR2 is SYGVKD in the germline V gene. J gave up 0 bases and V 0 bases, and 3 bases lay outside the gene matches. CDR3 DNA: TGTGCCATCAGTGAGTCGAGGGAGGGTAGCACAGATACGCAGTATTTT. It encodes CAISESREGSTDTQYF.

At least ten counts were recorded for this clonotype. The chain carries TRBV10-3 and TRBJ2-7; D might be TRBD2 (6 bases). From germline, CDR1 is ENHRY and CDR2 SYGVKD. V was clipped by 6 bases and J by 7 bases, with 22 bases between them. The CDR3 has 15 amino acids. The CDR3 DNA is TGTGCCATCAGATCGGGGGAAAAGGACTATAGGGAGCAGTACTTC. It codes for CAIRSGEKDYREQYF.

In its sample, this clonotype was seen a few times. V and J are TRBV2 and TRBJ2-5, with TRBD1 matching 10 bases. The closer fit of TRBJ2-4 to the DNA end suggests the J call may be wrong. This CDR3 region has 14 residues. Germline CDR1 reads SNHLY; CDR2 reads FYNNEI. CDR3: CAGLTGGPENIQYF. The CDR3 bases are TGTGCCGGATTGACAGGGGGCCCCGAAAACATTCAGTACTTC.

This chain connects TRBV21-1 to TRBJ2-7; the table assigns TRBD1, which was not confirmed against the DNA. TRBV21-1 is a known pseudogene. The CDR3 contains 15 residues. CDR3 protein: CAGSKVGQFSYEQYF. CDR3 in DNA: TGTGCCGGCAGCAAAGTAGGACAATTCTCCTACGAGCAGTACTTC.

V and J are TRBV7-2 and TRBJ2-3; 9 bases are shared with TRBD2. Per germline, CDR1 SGHTA and CDR2 FQGNSA. CDR3 length equals 16 residues. The V segment lost 2 bases and the J segment 8 bases; nucleotides outside the gene matches: 11. CDR3 sequence reads: CASSLPGTSYGPTQYF. The CDR3, as DNA: TGTGCCAGCAGCTTACCCGGGACTAGCTATGGACCTACGCAGTATTTT.

In this sample, this clonotype turned up a few times. This chain connects TRBV10-3 to TRBJ1-2; D not certain. Germline values: CDR1 ENHRY, CDR2 SYGVKD. V was clipped by 4 bases and J by 7 bases, with 22 bases between them. The CDR3 covers 16 residues. CDR3 loop: CAISGILDVGDSGYTF. The CDR3 bases are TGTGCCATCAGTGGAATTTTGGACGTAGGTGATTCTGGCTACACCTTC.

This chain links TRBV20-1 with TRBJ2-3; D uncertain. V lost 5 bases and J lost 0, with 18 bases in between. The germline gives CDR1 DFQATT, CDR2 SNEGSKA (reference sequence). The CDR3 consists of 16 residues. The CDR3 here is CSAGVPTGLSTDTQYF. In DNA form, the CDR3 reads TGCAGTGCTGGGGTCCCTACCGGGCTGAGCACAGATACGCAGTATTTT.

This clonotype was detected only a few times. This chain links TRBV5-8 with TRBJ2-7, with 7 bases lining up with TRBD1. V lost 4 bases, J lost 3 bases, and 10 bases stayed unmatched. The CDR3 runs 15 residues. Germline CDR1 reads SGHTS; CDR2 reads YDEGEE. The CDR3: CASSLQPTGNYEQYF. CDR3 coding DNA: TGTGCCAGCAGCCTACAACCGACAGGGAACTACGAGCAGTACTTC.